The rows below give T cell receptor beta chains drawn from one sample of a study of T cells expressing NK-cell markers. TCRdb re-called the 5' RACE reads and gives one entry per CDR3 protein, without DNA. Across 200,000 to 300,000 distinct CDR3 sequences, the top ten clones capture roughly 4.2% of the sample. Sequencing was carried out using blood T cells: a sorted CD56 or NKG2C T cell subset, CD4+ or CD8+ T cells, or bulk PBMC T cells (not recorded which). The receptors were sampled from a woman aged 18 to 75 in good health. The CDR3 runs from the conserved cysteine through the conserved F or W.

TRBV3-1	TRBJ1-5	CASSHRSNQPQHF
TRBV10-3	TRBJ1-2	CAISEGQGANGYTF
TRBV6-2/TRBV6-3	TRBJ2-3	CASDPRAGGSDTQYF
TRBV7-6	TRBJ2-7	CASSAQTSGSFHEQYF
TRBV6-1	TRBJ2-1	CASSPAPGGRRSHEQFF
TRBV7-2	TRBJ2-3	CASSLATGGPTDTQYF
TRBV7-2	TRBJ1-2	CASSPRGGYGYTF
TRBV18	TRBJ1-3	CASSDESSGNTIYF
TRBV12-3/TRBV12-4	TRBJ1-6	CASSSGWALHF
TRBV7-3	TRBJ2-3	CASSERLNGDTQYF
TRBV3-1	TRBJ1-4	CASSQSGRTNEKLFF
TRBV20-1	TRBJ2-2	CTARVPAGGSTGELFF
TRBV20-1	TRBJ1-2	CSASRDREEWGYTF
TRBV11-1	TRBJ2-2	CASSRAVGSNTGELFF
TRBV7-2	TRBJ2-7	CASSLSFGTYEQYF
TRBV7-2	TRBJ2-1	CASSLALGGYNEQFF
TRBV20-1	TRBJ2-5	CSARTSGRSWQETQYF
TRBV6-2/TRBV6-3	TRBJ1-1	CASRPWTVQNTEAFF
TRBV20-1	TRBJ2-5	CSAPPGEETQYF
TRBV11-2	TRBJ1-1	CASTSSHIRGRTEAFF
TRBV20-1	TRBJ1-2	CSARGRQSYGYTF
TRBV5-1	TRBJ2-7	CASSLAPERANEQYF
TRBV18	TRBJ2-7	CASSDRASSYEQYF
TRBV9	TRBJ1-2	CASSVGGIPDGYTF
TRBV7-2	TRBJ2-3	CASSGARGDTQYF
TRBV12-3/TRBV12-4	TRBJ2-3	CASSLRGSTITNTDTQYF
TRBV7-3	TRBJ2-3	CASRQGATTDTQYF
TRBV6-2/TRBV6-3	TRBJ2-3	CASSYALVSTDTQYF
TRBV7-2	TRBJ2-1	CASSSRPSGGDHEQFF
TRBV20-1	TRBJ1-5	CSASGDRGGNQPQHF
TRBV5-5	TRBJ1-6	CASSPTVNNSPLHF
TRBV20-1	TRBJ1-2	CSARLRPAANYGYTF
TRBV4-3	TRBJ2-5	CASSSDRGLKETQYF
TRBV4-1	TRBJ1-2	CASSPLRGAYGYTF
TRBV5-1	TRBJ2-3	CASSLALASTDTQYF
TRBV7-3	TRBJ2-5	CASSLKGQGGETQYF
TRBV12-3/TRBV12-4	TRBJ2-5	CASSSRPVTETQYF
TRBV5-1	TRBJ2-7	CASRAEPGDSYEQYF
TRBV20-1	TRBJ2-3	CRGASGGRTDTQYF
TRBV27	TRBJ2-1	CASSGVLAGGNNEQFF
TRBV7-6	TRBJ1-4	CASSRQGREKLFF
TRBV18	TRBJ2-5	CASSPQAAGTFQETQYF
TRBV5-1	TRBJ2-7	CASSAFGQTHEQYF
TRBV20-1	TRBJ2-6	CSARFEAGANVLTF
TRBV5-6	TRBJ2-3	CASRLRTGGATDTQYF
TRBV12-3/TRBV12-4	TRBJ1-1	CASSFGIQGNTEAFF
TRBV6-2/TRBV6-3	TRBJ2-3	CASRAMGSSDTQYF
TRBV30	TRBJ2-2	CAWGQGGTGELFF
TRBV12-3/TRBV12-4	TRBJ1-6	CASSLRRLNSPLHF